A selection of T cell receptor beta chains follows, all from one sample in a study of OX40 agonist ivuxolimab in advanced cancers. TCRdb's copy holds only in-frame clones and misses some; the assay was immunoSEQ multiplex PCR. The sample includes nearly 55,000 clones, about 89% of them seen just once. The sequences come from CD4+ or CD8+ T cells sorted from blood, collected in a trial of the OX40 agonist ivuxolimab. These TCRs come from an adult with an advanced solid tumor such as melanoma, head and neck, liver or kidney cancer. Each CDR3 is given with its conserved first and last residue. Each record gives: V gene, D gene, J gene, clone size, CDR3 protein, CDR3 DNA. The D gene is left open where the match is weak. The size field is filled for only some rows; it gives once, few, many or a size class.

>TRBV12-5|TRBD1|TRBJ1-1|NA
CASGLGGEANTEAFF
TGTGCTAGTGGTTTAGGGGGCGAGGCGAACACTGAAGCTTTCTTT
>TRBV19|NA|TRBJ2-4|NA
CASSIEARNIQYF
TGTGCCAGTAGTATAGAGGCCCGAAACATTCAGTACTTC
>TRBV7-8|NA|TRBJ1-1|NA
CASSLRLMNTEAFF
TGTGCCAGCAGCTTACGATTAATGAACACTGAAGCTTTCTTT
>TRBV7-8|NA|TRBJ2-7|NA
CASSPRRYEQYF
TGTGCCAGCAGCCCCCGACGCTACGAGCAGTACTTC
>TRBV19|TRBD1|TRBJ1-5|few
CATSQGQVNQPQHF
TGTGCCACCTCACAGGGGCAGGTCAATCAGCCCCAGCATTTT
>TRBV7-2|NA|TRBJ2-5|NA
CASSLRNWGETQYF
TGTGCCAGCAGCTTACGGAACTGGGGAGAGACCCAGTACTTC
>TRBV28|NA|TRBJ2-1|NA
CASSILATDEQFF
TGTGCCAGCAGCATACTAGCAACCGATGAGCAGTTCTTC
>TRBV4-1|TRBD2|TRBJ2-7|NA
CASSQEGAGGPYEQYF
TGCGCCAGCAGCCAAGAAGGGGCGGGAGGGCCCTACGAGCAGTACTTC
>TRBV4-1|NA|TRBJ2-3|NA
CASSSGTREWDTQYF
TGCGCCAGCAGCTCTGGGACTCGTGAATGGGATACGCAGTATTTT
>TRBV7-2|NA|TRBJ1-5|NA
CASSFRRSNQPQHF
TGTGCCAGCAGCTTCCGTCGTAGCAATCAGCCCCAGCATTTT
>TRBV9|TRBD2|TRBJ2-3|NA
CASSGRLAGATDTQYF
TGTGCCAGCAGCGGGAGACTAGCGGGAGCCACAGATACGCAGTATTTT
>TRBV10-3|TRBD2|TRBJ2-5|NA
CAISEPAGGPQETQYF
TGTGCCATCAGTGAGCCGGCGGGGGGGCCCCAAGAGACCCAGTACTTC
>TRBV5-5|NA|TRBJ1-5|NA
CASSFPESGQPQHF
TGTGCCAGCAGCTTTCCGGAGTCAGGGCAGCCCCAGCATTTT
>TRBV5-6|NA|TRBJ1-2|NA
CASSLRTGINYGYTF
TGTGCCAGCAGCCTACGAACAGGGATTAACTATGGCTACACCTTC
>TRBV2|NA|TRBJ2-7|NA
CASSAGGAQGGEQYF
TGTGCCAGCAGTGCCGGCGGGGCCCAAGGCGGCGAGCAGTACTTC
>TRBV5-1|NA|TRBJ1-3|NA
CASQQSSGNTIYF
TGCGCCAGCCAGCAAAGCTCTGGAAACACCATATATTTT
>TRBV6-1|TRBD1|TRBJ1-1|NA
CASSTGEMTEAFF
TGTGCCAGCAGTACAGGGGAAATGACTGAAGCTTTCTTT
>TRBV19|NA|TRBJ1-5|NA
CASSLGQFNQPQHF
TGTGCCAGTAGCCTTGGACAGTTCAATCAGCCCCAGCATTTT
>TRBV5-8|NA|TRBJ2-7|NA
CASSLYEQYF
TGTGCCAGCAGCTTATACGAGCAGTACTTC
>TRBV7-9|NA|TRBJ2-5|NA
CASSFGNGNQETQYF
TGTGCCAGCAGCTTCGGAAACGGGAACCAAGAGACCCAGTACTTC
>TRBV7-8|NA|TRBJ2-6|NA
CASSLRGTGANVLTF
TGTGCCAGCAGCTTACGTGGAACTGGGGCCAACGTCCTGACTTTC
>TRBV19|TRBD1|TRBJ1-4|once
CASSPLIDRGGEKLFF
TGTGCCAGTAGCCCCCTCATTGACAGGGGAGGTGAAAAACTGTTTTTT
>TRBV5-3|NA|TRBJ2-7|once
CASRSDREDTYEQYF
TGTGCCAGCAGATCTGACAGGGAGGACACCTACGAGCAGTACTTC
>TRBV18|NA|TRBJ2-1|few
CASSPRQGGDNEQFF
TGTGCCAGCTCACCACGTCAGGGGGGCGACAATGAGCAGTTCTTC
>TRBV6-1|NA|TRBJ1-1|NA
CAAGWAAEAFF
TGTGCCGCCGGGTGGGCGGCTGAAGCTTTCTTT
>TRBV10-3|TRBD1|TRBJ2-1|NA
CAISYRTGTLNEQFF
TGTGCCATCAGTTATCGGACAGGGACATTGAATGAGCAGTTCTTC
>TRBV14|NA|TRBJ2-5|NA
CASSHPGAETQYF
TGTGCCAGCAGCCACCCGGGAGCGGAGACCCAGTACTTC
>TRBV10-3|NA|TRBJ2-1|NA
CAISEGGRAVNEQFF
TGTGCCATCAGTGAAGGGGGACGAGCTGTGAATGAGCAGTTCTTC
>TRBV2|NA|TRBJ2-7|NA
CASSGGVYEQYF
TGTGCCAGCAGTGGGGGCGTGTACGAGCAGTACTTC
>TRBV30|TRBD2|TRBJ2-5|NA
CAWSVGMVSGGEETQYF
TGTGCCTGGAGTGTAGGGATGGTTAGCGGGGGTGAAGAGACCCAGTACTTC
>TRBV6-6|NA|TRBJ2-5|NA
CASSYTVSGGQTQYF
TGTGCCAGCAGTTACACCGTCTCCGGGGGGCAGACCCAGTACTTC
>TRBV9|NA|TRBJ1-5|NA
CASSVGDTYQPQHF
TGTGCCAGCAGCGTAGGGGACACCTATCAGCCCCAGCATTTT
>TRBV5-4|TRBD2|TRBJ2-7|NA
CASSSPASGSSYEQYF
TGTGCCAGCAGCTCCCCAGCTAGCGGGAGTTCCTACGAGCAGTACTTC
>TRBV18|TRBD1|TRBJ1-4|NA
CASLGTGGRLANEKLFF
TGTGCCAGCCTAGGGACAGGGGGCCGGCTAGCTAATGAAAAACTGTTTTTT
>TRBV30|NA|TRBJ1-3|NA
CAWNFGGYSSGNTIYF
TGTGCCTGGAATTTTGGAGGGTATAGCTCTGGAAACACCATATATTTT
>TRBV14|TRBD1|TRBJ1-2|NA
CASSQMGTGWYGYTF
TGTGCCAGCAGCCAAATGGGGACAGGATGGTATGGCTACACCTTC
>TRBV9|NA|TRBJ1-2|NA
CASSSRRGYTF
TGTGCCAGCAGTTCAAGGCGGGGCTACACCTTC
>TRBV30|TRBD1|TRBJ1-3|NA
CAWSLGQSSGNTIYF
TGTGCCTGGAGTCTGGGACAGAGCTCTGGAAACACCATATATTTT
>TRBV7-6|NA|TRBJ2-2|NA
CASSLEAPGQNTGELFF
TGTGCCAGCAGCTTAGAAGCTCCGGGACAGAACACCGGGGAGCTGTTTTTT
>TRBV19|NA|TRBJ2-2|NA
CASRTRRGDTGELFF
TGTGCCAGTAGGACGAGGAGGGGAGACACCGGGGAGCTGTTTTTT
>TRBV5-1|TRBD1|TRBJ1-4|NA
CASSLGIDRANEKLFF
TGCGCCAGCAGCCTTGGGATAGACAGGGCTAATGAAAAACTGTTTTTT
>TRBV5-1|TRBD2|TRBJ2-3|NA
CASRGRGTTDTQYF
TGCGCCAGCAGGGGGAGGGGAACCACAGATACGCAGTATTTT
>TRBV19|NA|TRBJ1-1|NA
CASSLQGALNTEAFF
TGTGCCAGTAGCTTACAGGGTGCGCTGAACACTGAAGCTTTCTTT
>TRBV27|TRBD1|TRBJ2-1|NA
CASSSRRTGGGDEQFF
TGTGCCAGCAGTTCGAGAAGGACAGGGGGAGGCGATGAGCAGTTCTTC
>TRBV5-4|NA|TRBJ2-7|NA
CASSLSAYDNEQYF
TGTGCCAGCAGCTTAAGTGCTTATGACAACGAGCAGTACTTC
>TRBV2|NA|TRBJ2-1|NA
CASLGTDYNEQFF
TGTGCCAGCCTTGGGACGGACTACAATGAGCAGTTCTTC
>TRBV5-1|NA|TRBJ2-1|once
CASSLGQGRNEQFF
TGCGCCAGCAGCTTGGGGCAGGGGCGGAATGAGCAGTTCTTC
>TRBV5-1|NA|TRBJ2-2|NA
CASSPGGGFTGELFF
TGCGCCAGCAGCCCCGGCGGAGGATTCACCGGGGAGCTGTTTTTT
>TRBV18|NA|TRBJ1-2|NA
CASSPELGAGYTF
TGTGCCAGCTCACCAGAACTTGGTGCGGGCTACACCTTC
>TRBV5-6|NA|TRBJ2-3|NA
CASSLGLTTDTQYF
TGTGCCAGCAGCTTGGGACTAACCACAGATACGCAGTATTTT